The source of this T cell receptor beta chain is a study of blood T cell repertoires in COVID-19. Background on the study: The United States, Italy and Spain supplied acute and convalescent COVID-19 samples. PBMCs, B-cell-depleted T cells, or T cells were the source of the cDNA or gDNA that made up the material.

Enrollment of patients from Seattle took place during active infection, with longitudinal follow-up. In the source study's methods: From reference gene primer amplification, estimates of nucleated cell counts were derived. Using immunoSEQ multiplex PCR, the repertoire was profiled, and TCRdb retains in-frame clones only, with some absent. V and J calls and clone size are given by that table; D and trimming were obtained from the DNA. Found here are about 210,000 clones, 85% of them singletons; the top ten hold about 0.95%. Germline V lookup: CDR1 SGHTA, CDR2 FQGNSA. The CDR3 spans 14 residues. V dropped 6 bases and J dropped 1; count of bases not matched to a gene: 5.

This TCR derives from a man between 60 and 75 years old with COVID-19, enrolled during active disease. This chain links TRBV7-2 with TRBJ2-5; 7 positions agree with TRBD1. Source material: peripheral blood. CDR3 in amino acids: CASSRQGPQETQYF. CDR3 bases: TGTGCCAGCAGTAGACAGGGTCCCCAAGAGACCCAGTACTTC.